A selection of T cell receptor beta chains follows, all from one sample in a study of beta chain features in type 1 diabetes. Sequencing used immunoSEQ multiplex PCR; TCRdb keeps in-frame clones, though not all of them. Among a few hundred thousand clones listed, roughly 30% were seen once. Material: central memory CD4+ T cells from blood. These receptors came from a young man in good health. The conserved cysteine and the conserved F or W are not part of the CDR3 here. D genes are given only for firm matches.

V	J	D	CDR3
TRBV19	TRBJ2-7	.	ASSTALPGPQY
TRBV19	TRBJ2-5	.	ASSMREQPGAQY
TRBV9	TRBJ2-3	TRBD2	ASSVEGTSGDTQY
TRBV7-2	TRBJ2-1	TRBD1	ASSLGQGGYNEQF
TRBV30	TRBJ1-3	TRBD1	AWQTGVTGNTIY
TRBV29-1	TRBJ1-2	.	SVGYGYT
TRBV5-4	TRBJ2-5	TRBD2	ASSPPPGTSGGREETQY
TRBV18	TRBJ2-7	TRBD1	ASSLGTGYEQY
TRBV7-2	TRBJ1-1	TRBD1	ASSQIPLTGGGATEAF
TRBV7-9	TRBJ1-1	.	ASSPTRDTPNTEAF
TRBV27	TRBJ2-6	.	ASSSRGVGANVLT
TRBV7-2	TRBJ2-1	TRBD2	ASSPWEREIYNEQF
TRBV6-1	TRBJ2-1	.	ASSEGTGKGYNEQF
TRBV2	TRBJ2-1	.	ASSTYNEQF
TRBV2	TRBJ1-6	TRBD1	ASTAGQGDSSPLH
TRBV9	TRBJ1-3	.	ASSGLLSSGNTIY
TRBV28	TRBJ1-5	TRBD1	ASTEQGWEPQH
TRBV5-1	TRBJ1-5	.	ASSLDVNQPQH
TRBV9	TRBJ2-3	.	ASSVAVPSTQY
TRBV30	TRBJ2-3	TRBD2	AWSMSSGSYTQY
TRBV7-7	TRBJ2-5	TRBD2	ASSQSGGAWETQY
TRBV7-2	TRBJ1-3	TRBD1	ASSYSETGGNTIY
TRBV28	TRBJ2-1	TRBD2	ASSSLAGAGGNEQF
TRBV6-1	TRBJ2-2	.	ASSEGQPYTGELF
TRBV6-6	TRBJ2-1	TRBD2	ASRTTSGAYNEQF
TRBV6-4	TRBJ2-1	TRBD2	ASKRDSSHNEQF
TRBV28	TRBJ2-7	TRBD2	ASSPQGRGQY
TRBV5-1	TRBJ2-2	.	ASSENMHGELF
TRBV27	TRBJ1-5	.	ASGKDRNQPQH
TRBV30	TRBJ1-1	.	AWSRINMGTEAF
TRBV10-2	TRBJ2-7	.	ASTIGQGTEQY
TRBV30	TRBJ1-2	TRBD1	AWSVDRGYYGYT
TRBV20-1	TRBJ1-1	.	SAEPGQRAF
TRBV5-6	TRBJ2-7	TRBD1	ASSRKGQGAYYEQY
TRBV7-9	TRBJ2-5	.	ASSLGAGTQETQY
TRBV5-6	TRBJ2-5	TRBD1	ASSITGVETQY
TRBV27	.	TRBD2	ASSLPPAGGFFYEQY
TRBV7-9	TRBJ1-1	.	ASSPGAETEAF
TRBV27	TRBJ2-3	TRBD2	ASSFKGGGGTDTQY
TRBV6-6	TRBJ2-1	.	ASIFGQTSNEQF
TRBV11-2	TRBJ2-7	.	ASSLGGPGTEQY
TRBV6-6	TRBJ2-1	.	ASSPGNEQF
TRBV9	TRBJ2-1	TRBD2	ASRAGLAGINEQF
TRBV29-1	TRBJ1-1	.	SVERQVNTEAF
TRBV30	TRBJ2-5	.	AWSARGGQGQETQY
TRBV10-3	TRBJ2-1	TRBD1	AISADRGNEQF
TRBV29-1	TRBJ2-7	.	SVVTGTLSYEQY
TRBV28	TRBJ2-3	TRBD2	ASSQPAGWNTQY
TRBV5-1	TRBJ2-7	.	ASSTRGRGEQY
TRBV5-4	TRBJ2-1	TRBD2	ASSFGLAGSNEQF
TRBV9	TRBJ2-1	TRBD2	ASSVEGGGSYNEQF
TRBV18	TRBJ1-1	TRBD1	ASSPLGQVNTEAF
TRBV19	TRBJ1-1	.	ASSRQVAYTEAF
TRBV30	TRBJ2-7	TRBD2	AWSRAGGFSYEQY